The 16 T cell receptor beta chains presented below share a single source sample, sequenced in a study of blood T cell repertoires in COVID-19. The data were produced by immunoSEQ multiplex PCR, yet TCRdb's version contains in-frame clones alone and is incomplete. The table lists around 65,000 clones, approximately 79% of them singletons. The sequencing input was peripheral blood. These receptors all come from a human donor in a cohort sampled during active COVID-19.

V and J are TRBV28 and TRBJ1-2; D remains unclear. V lost 9 bases, J lost 4 bases, and 9 bases lay in between. This CDR3 is 11 amino acids long. CDR1 MDHEN and CDR2 SYDVKM come from the germline V gene. The DNA for the CDR3 is TGTGCCAGTGAAGCATCCTATGGCTACACCTTC. This encodes CASEASYGYTF.

This chain connects TRBV18 to TRBJ1-2; 8 positions agree with TRBD1. Germline V gene sequence: CDR1 KGHSH, CDR2 LQKENI. After removal of 4 bases from V and 3 bases from J, the junction contained 4 bases not matched to a gene. CDR3 length: 14 amino acids. CDR3 loop: CASSLDRAHYGYTF. In nucleotides, the CDR3 is TGTGCCAGCTCACTGGACAGGGCGCACTATGGCTACACCTTC.

This rearrangement joins TRBV19 to TRBJ2-5, with TRBD2 matching 16 bases. This CDR3 has 19 residues. Germline assignment: CDR1 LNHDA and CDR2 SQIVND (reference sequence). J lost 4 bases, V lost 4 bases, and 12 bases had no gene match. The CDR3 coding sequence is TGTGCCAGTAGTACGGGACTAGCGGGGGGGCCAAGTTACGGAGAGACCCAGTACTTC. Protein sequence: CASSTGLAGGPSYGETQYF.

V usage is TRBV6-5 and J usage is TRBJ1-5; D remains unclear. The germline V gene encodes CDR1 MNHEY and CDR2 SVGAGI. V lost 3 bases to trimming and J lost 2 bases, with 8 bases between them. The CDR3 consists of 14 residues. CDR3 DNA sequence: TGTGCCAGCAGTTATATAGCAGGCAATCAGCCCCAGCATTTT. It is translated as CASSYIAGNQPQHF.

The chain carries TRBV5-4 and TRBJ2-4; D is possibly TRBD1 (5 bases). The CDR3 is made up of 16 amino acids. Germline CDR1 and CDR2: SGHNT and YYREEE (reference sequence). Trimming took off 0 bases at V and 0 bases at J, with 10 bases between the two ends. CDR3 protein: CASSLEVGRAKNIQYF. The CDR3 DNA follows: TGTGCCAGCAGCTTGGAAGTGGGGCGAGCCAAAAACATTCAGTACTTC.

The chain carries TRBV2 and TRBJ2-2; weak D call: TRBD1 (6 bases). V was pared by 1 base and J by 4 bases, with 16 bases between. The CDR3 contains 17 residues. Germline CDR1 and CDR2: SNHLY and FYNNEI. Here the CDR3 reads CASSEVPLQGGTGELFF. As DNA, the CDR3 is TGTGCCAGCAGTGAAGTCCCACTACAGGGCGGCACCGGGGAGCTGTTTTTT. Supplemented by reference TRBV2 and TRBJ2-2, the full variable domain reads EPEVTQTPSHQVTQMGQEVILRCVPISNHLYFYWYRQILGQKVEFLVSFYNNEISEKSEIFDDQFSVERPDGSNFTLKIRSTKLEDSAMYFCASSEVPLQGGTGELFFGEGSRLTVL.

The rearrangement links TRBV7-9 to TRBJ1-2; D gene unclear. The CDR3 loop spans 14 amino acids. Germline CDR1 and CDR2: SEHNR and FQNEAQ (reference sequence). Trimming removed 0 bases from V and 2 bases from J, with 7 bases in between. CDR3 nucleotide sequence: TGTGCCAGCAGCTTAGCGCCGGAGAACTATGGCTACACCTTC. Encoded protein: CASSLAPENYGYTF.

The chain carries TRBV5-1 and TRBJ2-3; 10 bases agree with TRBD1. The CDR3 sequence is 16 residues long. Looked up from germline, CDR1 is SGHRS and CDR2 is YFSETQ. The V segment lost 2 bases and the J segment 3 bases; nucleotides outside the gene matches: 6. CDR3 residues: CASSFDRGRRTDTQYF. The DNA of the CDR3 is TGCGCCAGCAGCTTTGACAGGGGGCGGAGGACAGATACGCAGTATTTT.

The chain carries TRBV6-5 and TRBJ1-1, with D perhaps matching TRBD1 (5 bases). V lost 6 bases and J 4 bases, leaving 15 bases between the germline ends. This CDR3 comprises 14 residues. The germline V gene encodes CDR1 MNHEY and CDR2 SVGAGI. As DNA, the CDR3 is TGTGCCAGCAGGGCCCAGGGTAGTGGCACTGAAGCTTTCTTT. Its protein product is CASRAQGSGTEAFF.

The genes are TRBV7-9 and TRBJ1-4; a weak D match, TRBD1 (6 bases). The CDR3 covers 14 residues. Germline assignment: CDR1 SEHNR and CDR2 FQNEAQ (reference sequence). Trimming took 4 bases from V and 4 from J, leaving 10 bases between them. The CDR3 DNA sequence: TGTGCCAGCAGCTCGGACAGTATTAATGAAAAACTGTTTTTT. Residues: CASSSDSINEKLFF.

V is TRBV7-8 and J is TRBJ1-2, with no clear D. V shed 2 bases and J shed 8 bases, with 18 bases lying between them. This CDR3 comprises 15 residues. CDR1 and CDR2 from the germline V gene are SGHVS and FQNEAQ. The CDR3 here is CASSLMSVRESGYTF. In DNA form, the CDR3 reads TGTGCCAGCAGCTTAATGTCGGTAAGGGAGTCCGGCTACACCTTC. Using reference TRBV7-8 and TRBJ1-2 for the parts outside the CDR3, the full variable domain is GAGVSQSPRYKVAKRGQDVALRCDPISGHVSLFWYQQALGQGPEFLTYFQNEAQLDKSGLPSDRFFAERPEGSVSTLKIQRTQQEDSAVYLCASSLMSVRESGYTFGSGTRLTVV.

This clone was recorded once. The chain recombines TRBV11-2 with TRBJ2-7; perhaps TRBD1 as D (6 bases). Germline CDR1 is SGHAT and CDR2 is FQNNGV. CDR3 size: 12 residues. The V and J ends lost 7 bases and 2 bases respectively, with 9 bases between them. CDR3 in amino acids: CASKQGAYEQYF. CDR3 bases: TGTGCCAGCAAACAGGGAGCCTACGAGCAGTACTTC.

V and J are TRBV6-1 and TRBJ2-3, with D possibly being TRBD1 (5 bases). Trimming stripped 2 bases from V and 3 bases from J, with 12 bases between. CDR1 and CDR2 from the germline V gene are MNHNS and SASEGT. The CDR3 has 15 amino acids. DNA for the CDR3: TGTGCCAGCAGTGAATCCTGGGGCCCTACAGATACGCAGTATTTT. Its translation: CASSESWGPTDTQYF.

J is TRBJ1-1 and V is TRBV28; tentatively, D is TRBD1 (6 bases). Trimming left V 5 bases short and J 0 bases short, with 13 bases between. The length of the CDR3 is 15 residues. CDR1 and CDR2 (germline): MDHEN, SYDVKM. CDR3 sequence: CASSPPGQLNTEAFF. Written as DNA, the CDR3 is TGTGCCAGCAGTCCACCGGGACAACTGAACACTGAAGCTTTCTTT.

The chain is built from TRBV9 and TRBJ2-1; TRBD2 aligns across 15 bases. The CDR3 contains 18 residues. The V gene end was trimmed by 2 bases and the J gene end by 1 base; junction bases not matched to a gene: 4. The germline gives CDR1 SGDLS, CDR2 YYNGEE. Here the CDR3 reads CASSVSGTSGGSYNEQFF. As DNA, the CDR3 is TGTGCCAGCAGCGTGTCCGGGACTAGCGGGGGGTCCTACAATGAGCAGTTCTTC.

J is TRBJ2-7 and V is TRBV5-4; 9 nucleotides match TRBD1. V lost 2 bases and J lost 1; bases outside the gene matches: 7. CDR1 is SGHNT, CDR2 YYREEE, per germline (reference sequence). The CDR3 has 16 residues. CDR3: CASSLEADRGSYEQYF. In nucleotides, the CDR3 is TGTGCCAGCAGCTTAGAAGCGGACAGGGGATCCTACGAGCAGTACTTC.